Below, 21 T cell receptor beta chains from the same sample are listed, as sequenced in a study of glioma-infiltrating T cells after dendritic cell vaccination. Data came from immunoSEQ multiplex PCR; TCRdb stores just in-frame clones and leaves some out. The sample records about 92,000 clones, 85% to 90% being singletons. The material sequenced was blood, taken before dendritic cell vaccination. These receptors were collected from a human donor with glioblastoma.

DNA of the CDR3: TGTGCCAGCAGTGAAGTGGGCGCCTGGAGGCAACAGCCCCAGCATTTT. Residues: CASSEVGAWRQQPQHF. The genes are TRBV6-1 and TRBJ1-5; D is unclear. The CDR3 runs to 16 residues. Germline CDR1 MNHNS, CDR2 SASEGT. Trimming shortened V by 1 base and J by 7 bases, and 17 bases separated the two germline ends.

The chain recombines TRBV5-4 with TRBJ1-2; D possibly corresponds to TRBD1 (5 bases). V lost 4 bases, J lost 4 bases, and 14 bases lay in between. The CDR3 contains 14 residues. Per germline, CDR1 SGHNT and CDR2 YYREEE (reference sequence). The chain's CDR3 is CASSATDRIYGYTF. The CDR3 DNA reads as TGTGCCAGCAGCGCAACCGACAGAATCTATGGCTACACCTTC.

J is TRBJ2-1 and V is TRBV9, with TRBD2 identical over 8 bases. J was trimmed by 1 base and V by 3 bases; bases with no gene match: 3. Germline V gene sequence: CDR1 SGDLS, CDR2 YYNGEE. The CDR3 is 15 amino acids. CDR3 nucleotides: TGTGCCAGCAGCGCTGGGACTAGGTCCTACAATGAGCAGTTCTTC. It encodes CASSAGTRSYNEQFF.

The chain recombines TRBV7-9 with TRBJ2-5, with 7 bases that match TRBD2. V trimming: 8 bases; J trimming: 4 bases; junction bases outside the gene matches: 7. From germline, CDR1 is SEHNR and CDR2 FQNEAQ (reference sequence). There are 13 residues in the CDR3. The CDR3 region has the DNA TGTGCCAGCGGGGAGGGGCCGCTAGAGACCCAGTACTTC. This translates into CASGEGPLETQYF.

The CDR3 coding sequence is TGTGCCAGCAGCTCGAGAGACAGGATAGGGGCAGATACGCAGTATTTT. This encodes CASSSRDRIGADTQYF. The chain has TRBV7-2 and TRBJ2-3; D perhaps matches TRBD1 (6 bases). V was clipped by 4 bases and J by 4 bases, with 18 bases between them. Germline values: CDR1 SGHTA, CDR2 FQGNSA. CDR3 length: 16 residues. Looking up the rest from reference TRBV7-2 and TRBJ2-3 gives the full variable domain: GAGVSQSPSNKVTEKGKDVELRCDPISGHTALYWYRQSLGQGLEFLIYFQGNSAPDKSGLPSDRFSAERTGGSVSTLTIQRTQQEDSAVYLCASSSRDRIGADTQYFGPGTRLTVL.

This chain joins TRBV27 and TRBJ2-1; D unresolved. Germline V gene lookup returns CDR1 MNHEY and CDR2 SMNVEV (reference sequence). V lost 5 bases, J lost 2 bases, and 7 bases lay in between. The CDR3 spans 13 residues. The CDR3 DNA is TGTGCCAGCAGTATTGCGGCCTACAATGAGCAGTTCTTC. Protein sequence: CASSIAAYNEQFF.

This chain joins TRBV18 and TRBJ1-5; 10 positions match TRBD1. V was clipped by 1 base and J by 8 bases; unmatched bases: 5. Germline CDR1 is KGHSH and CDR2 is LQKENI. The CDR3 loop spans 15 amino acids. CDR3 residues: CASSPQTGGREPQHF. For the CDR3, the DNA is TGTGCCAGCTCACCACAGACAGGGGGCAGGGAGCCCCAGCATTTT.

V and J are TRBV6-1 and TRBJ1-5; D is possibly TRBD1 (6 bases). The CDR3 is 20 amino acids. Trimming pared 1 base from V and 0 bases from J, leaving 22 bases between. Germline CDR1 and CDR2: MNHNS and SASEGT. CDR3 DNA sequence: TGTGCCAGCAGTGAAGGTTGGCGGGCAGGGGCATTTGTTAGCAATCAGCCCCAGCATTTT. Translation: CASSEGWRAGAFVSNQPQHF.

V and J are TRBV5-4 and TRBJ1-2; 10 bases fit TRBD1. Per germline, CDR1 SGHNT and CDR2 YYREEE (reference sequence). The CDR3 is 14 residues long. With V trimmed by 3 bases and J by 5 bases, 4 bases remained unmatched. CDR3 residues: CASSSGQGRYGYTF. The CDR3 nucleotides read TGTGCCAGCAGCTCGGGACAGGGGAGGTATGGCTACACCTTC.

V and J are TRBV18 and TRBJ2-5, with TRBD1 as a possible D gene (6 bases). The CDR3 extends over 13 amino acids. Germline CDR1 reads KGHSH; CDR2 reads LQKENI. V gave up 3 bases and J gave up 4 bases, with 9 bases separating them. The CDR3 loop is CASSPGQRETQYF. DNA of the CDR3: TGTGCCAGCTCACCCGGACAGCGAGAGACCCAGTACTTC.

Concerning this clone: An end of the junction does not agree with germline; a read error may underlie this. V is TRBV5-1 and J is TRBJ2-4, with 9 bases aligning to TRBD1. This CDR3 has 16 amino acids. The germline CDR1 and CDR2 sequences are SGHRS and YFSETQ. CDR3 DNA: TGCGCCAGCAGCTTGGGACAGGGGGGAGCCAAAAACATTCGGTACTTC. This codes for CASSLGQGGAKNIRYF. Full variable domain (remainder filled in from reference TRBV5-1 and TRBJ2-4): KAGVTQTPRYLIKTRGQQVTLSCSPISGHRSVSWYQQTPGQGLQFLFEYFSETQRNKGNFPGRFSGRQFSNSRSEMNVSTLELGDSALYLCASSLGQGGAKNIRYFGAGTRLSVL.

This chain joins TRBV15 and TRBJ2-2; D remains unclear. The CDR3 length is 14 residues. Deletions cut 1 base from V and 4 bases from J, with 7 bases between. From germline, CDR1 is LNHNV and CDR2 YYDKDF (reference sequence). In DNA form, the CDR3 reads TGTGCCACCAGCAGAGCGTCCCTCACCGGGGAGCTGTTTTTT. This encodes CATSRASLTGELFF.

The V call is TRBV2, the J call TRBJ1-1; 8 bases align to TRBD1. The CDR3 is 16 residues long. The junction had 11 bases not matched to a gene; V was cut back by 8 bases and J by 0 bases. Germline CDR1 is SNHLY and CDR2 is FYNNEI. The CDR3: CASHRTGFGVNTEAFF. CDR3 coding DNA: TGTGCCAGCCACCGGACAGGGTTCGGCGTGAACACTGAAGCTTTCTTT.

CDR3 nucleotides: TGTGCCAGTAGTCCATGGACAGGGGCCGCCACCGGGGAGCTGTTTTTT. It is translated as CASSPWTGAATGELFF. This chain connects TRBV19 to TRBJ2-2; 9 bases fit TRBD1. V shed 5 bases, J shed 4 bases, and the junction held 8 bases outside the gene matches. Looked up from germline, CDR1 is LNHDA and CDR2 is SQIVND (reference sequence). The CDR3 is 16 residues long.

This clone was seen a single time. This chain connects TRBV2 to TRBJ2-3; 7 nucleotides line up with TRBD2. Germline CDR1 SNHLY, CDR2 FYNNEI. The CDR3 totals 15 residues. V gave up 3 bases and J gave up 0 bases; unmatched junction bases: 3. The DNA for the CDR3 is TGTGCCAGCAGTGATGCGGGAGTCAGCACAGATACGCAGTATTTT. Translating gives CASSDAGVSTDTQYF.

The chain couples TRBV2 to TRBJ2-3; TRBD2 matches at 16 bases. Germline V gene lookup returns CDR1 SNHLY and CDR2 FYNNEI. The CDR3 extends over 17 amino acids. V gave up 7 bases and J gave up 4 bases; unmatched junction bases: 8. CDR3 bases: TGTGCCAGCATTCCGGGACTAGCGGGAGGGGTGGCAGATACGCAGTATTTT. Protein product: CASIPGLAGGVADTQYF.

The rearrangement uses TRBV6-1 and TRBJ2-7; D may be TRBD1 (6 bases). With 5 bases removed from V and 3 bases from J, the gap between germline ends came to 11 bases. The CDR3 totals 13 residues. Germline V gene lookup returns CDR1 MNHNS and CDR2 SASEGT. The CDR3, as DNA: TGTGCCAGCAGTCCCCGGGACAACTACGAGCAGTACTTC. It is translated as CASSPRDNYEQYF.

This clone came up once. The CDR3 spells CASRPFSGSYEQYF. The CDR3 DNA sequence: TGTGCCAGCAGACCCTTTAGCGGTTCCTACGAGCAGTACTTC. V usage is TRBV7-6 and J usage is TRBJ2-7; D perhaps matches TRBD2 (6 bases). Trimming cost V 6 bases and J 1 base, with 13 bases left between them. The CDR3 contains 14 residues. CDR1 is SGHVS, CDR2 FNYEAQ, per germline.

CDR3 sequence: CASSKGARGGGYTF. CDR3 DNA: TGTGCCAGCAGCAAGGGGGCCAGAGGGGGTGGCTACACCTTC. The chain combines TRBV21-1 with TRBJ1-2; no check of the table's D call, TRBD1, against the DNA was made. TRBV21-1 is a listed pseudogene. The CDR3 is 14 residues long.

V is TRBV15 and J is TRBJ2-3; 9 bases are a match to TRBD2. In germline, CDR1 is LNHNV, CDR2 YYDKDF (reference sequence). Unmatched junction bases numbered 9, after V lost 5 bases and J lost 6 bases. The CDR3 has 15 residues. The CDR3 coding sequence is TGTGCCACCAGCTCCGGGACTAGCTATCCGGATACGCAGTATTTT. It encodes CATSSGTSYPDTQYF.

V and J are TRBV28 and TRBJ1-1; D is uncertain. This CDR3 comprises 14 residues. CDR1 is MDHEN, CDR2 SYDVKM, per germline. The ends were cut back, 5 bases at V and 0 bases at J, with 10 bases in the middle. The CDR3 region has the DNA TGTGCCAGCAGTGTAAATACAGTGAACACTGAAGCTTTCTTT. Its translation is CASSVNTVNTEAFF.